These T cell receptor beta chains were read from a single sample in a study of vaccination and CD4 T cells after COVID-19. Their cognate antigens are unknown. TCRdb re-called the PCR reads with MiXCR, one entry per CDR3 protein. The table has under 3,500 distinct CDR3 sequences, about 26% seen once. Sequencing used CD4+ T cells from blood, cultured in vitro. The receptors derive from a human donor who had recovered from COVID-19. CDR3s include the opening cysteine and the closing phenylalanine or tryptophan. The D gene is left open where the match is weak. Clone size appears in some rows only: once, few, many, or a class for an expanded clone.

D gene: -
V gene: TRBV18
J gene: TRBJ2-7
clone size: -
CDR3 protein: CASSPGTEQYF
CDR3 DNA: TGTGCCAGCTCACCAGGGACCGAGCAGTACTTC

D gene: -
V gene: TRBV2
J gene: TRBJ2-6
clone size: few
CDR3 protein: CASSLAGANVLTF
CDR3 DNA: TGTGCCAGCAGTTTGGCTGGGGCCAACGTCCTGACTTTC

D gene: -
V gene: TRBV18
J gene: TRBJ2-7
clone size: few
CDR3 protein: CASSPNPAGLEQYF
CDR3 DNA: TGTGCCAGCTCACCTAACCCGGCCGGATTGGAGCAGTACTTC

D gene: TRBD2
V gene: TRBV5-4
J gene: TRBJ2-6
clone size: -
CDR3 protein: CASSQGLAGPGANVLTF
CDR3 DNA: TGTGCCAGCAGCCAGGGACTAGCGGGACCTGGGGCCAACGTCCTGACTTTC

D gene: TRBD2
V gene: TRBV10-3
J gene: TRBJ2-3
clone size: -
CDR3 protein: CAIRGTSDGTQYF
CDR3 DNA: TGTGCCATCAGGGGGACTAGCGACGGAACGCAGTATTTT

D gene: TRBD1
V gene: TRBV6-1
J gene: TRBJ2-7
clone size: -
CDR3 protein: CASSEERQGLSYEQYF
CDR3 DNA: TGTGCCAGCAGTGAAGAAAGACAGGGGCTCTCCTACGAGCAGTACTTC

D gene: TRBD1
V gene: TRBV12-5
J gene: TRBJ2-4
clone size: once
CDR3 protein: CASGSTGAANIQYF
CDR3 DNA: TGTGCTAGTGGTTCGACAGGGGCCGCGAACATTCAGTACTTC

D gene: -
V gene: TRBV4-1
J gene: TRBJ1-5
clone size: few
CDR3 protein: CASSQEGQEDQPQHF
CDR3 DNA: TGCGCCAGCAGCCAAGAAGGCCAGGAGGATCAGCCCCAGCATTTT

D gene: -
V gene: TRBV6-2/TRBV6-3
J gene: TRBJ1-5
clone size: -
CDR3 protein: CASSLDSNQPQHF
CDR3 DNA: TGTGCCAGCAGCCTAGATAGCAATCAGCCCCAGCATTTT

D gene: -
V gene: TRBV2
J gene: TRBJ1-2
clone size: medium-sized
CDR3 protein: CASSGQRDPGYTF
CDR3 DNA: TGTGCCAGCAGTGGACAGCGGGACCCTGGCTACACCTTC

D gene: -
V gene: TRBV7-3
J gene: TRBJ2-3
clone size: -
CDR3 protein: CASSPPGSDTQYF
CDR3 DNA: TGTGCCAGCAGCCCCCCGGGGTCAGATACGCAGTATTTT

D gene: -
V gene: TRBV7-9
J gene: TRBJ1-2
clone size: few
CDR3 protein: CASSEDRYYGYTF
CDR3 DNA: TGTGCCAGCAGCGAGGACCGGTACTATGGCTACACCTTC

D gene: TRBD1
V gene: TRBV28
J gene: TRBJ2-7
clone size: -
CDR3 protein: CASSPGGTGAGYEQYF
CDR3 DNA: TGTGCCAGCAGTCCGGGGGGGACAGGGGCGGGCTACGAGCAGTACTTC

D gene: TRBD1
V gene: TRBV7-9
J gene: TRBJ1-1
clone size: -
CDR3 protein: CASSNRDRGSFF
CDR3 DNA: TGTGCCAGCAGCAACCGGGACAGGGGATCTTTCTTT

D gene: -
V gene: TRBV4-1
J gene: TRBJ2-7
clone size: -
CDR3 protein: CASSQRGSPFSYEQYF
CDR3 DNA: TGCGCCAGCAGCCAAAGGGGGTCACCATTCTCCTACGAGCAGTACTTC

D gene: -
V gene: TRBV5-1
J gene: TRBJ2-3
clone size: few
CDR3 protein: CASSRARAQNTDTQYF
CDR3 DNA: TGCGCCAGCAGCCGCGCCCGGGCCCAAAACACAGATACGCAGTATTTT

D gene: -
V gene: TRBV7-2
J gene: TRBJ2-3
clone size: -
CDR3 protein: CASSLEGPTGGQYF
CDR3 DNA: TGTGCCAGCAGCTTAGAGGGCCCAACCGGGGGGCAGTATTTT

D gene: -
V gene: TRBV7-2
J gene: TRBJ1-1
clone size: medium-sized
CDR3 protein: CASSLVTAGEAFF
CDR3 DNA: TGTGCCAGCAGCTTGGTCACAGCGGGTGAAGCTTTCTTT

D gene: -
V gene: TRBV7-8
J gene: TRBJ2-5
clone size: -
CDR3 protein: CASSRNVGETQYF
CDR3 DNA: TGTGCCAGCAGCCGTAATGTGGGGGAGACCCAGTACTTC

D gene: -
V gene: TRBV5-6
J gene: TRBJ2-1
clone size: -
CDR3 protein: CASRRFGGNSYNEQFF
CDR3 DNA: TGTGCCAGCAGAAGATTCGGGGGAAACTCCTACAATGAGCAGTTCTTC

D gene: -
V gene: TRBV20-1
J gene: TRBJ1-2
clone size: -
CDR3 protein: CSAPQGDYGYTF
CDR3 DNA: TGCAGTGCTCCCCAGGGTGACTATGGCTACACCTTC

D gene: TRBD1
V gene: TRBV14
J gene: TRBJ2-1
clone size: few
CDR3 protein: CASSQDGTGYNEQFF
CDR3 DNA: TGTGCCAGCAGCCAAGACGGGACAGGCTACAATGAGCAGTTCTTC

D gene: -
V gene: TRBV11-3
J gene: TRBJ2-2
clone size: -
CDR3 protein: CASSLGGVTGELFF
CDR3 DNA: TGTGCCAGCAGCTTAGGTGGGGTAACCGGGGAGCTGTTTTTT

D gene: -
V gene: TRBV9
J gene: TRBJ2-5
clone size: medium-sized
CDR3 protein: CASSVGPILIETQYF
CDR3 DNA: TGTGCCAGCAGCGTAGGCCCCATTTTGATAGAGACCCAGTACTTC